The text below deals with one T cell receptor (beta chain). These data originate in a study of control samples from healthy donors and cancer patients. The CDR3 is made up of 11 amino acids. V was shortened by 6 bases and J by 6 bases, with 5 bases between the two germline ends. Germline CDR1 and CDR2: LNHDA and SQIVND (reference sequence). Clones were sequenced by immunoSEQ multiplex PCR, and TCRdb holds only the in-frame ones, with some missing. The sample consists of 25,000 to 30,000 clones, around nine tenths of them appearing once. This chain uses TRBV19 with TRBJ2-2; D unclear. Sequences were obtained from PBMCs. The sequence was collected from a woman aged 40 to 49 with lung cancer. CDR3 nucleotide sequence: TGTGCCAGTAGCCCCTCCGGGGAGCTGTTTTTT. This translates into CASSPSGELFF. Full variable domain (remainder filled in from reference TRBV19 and TRBJ2-2): DGGITQSPKYLFRKEGQNVTLSCEQNLNHDAMYWYRQDPGQGLRLIYYSQIVNDFQKGDIAEGYSVSREKKESFPLTVTSAQKNPTAFYLCASSPSGELFFGEGSRLTVL.